The clone carrying this T cell receptor (beta chain) is a singleton in its sample. The data are from a study of blood T cell repertoires in COVID-19. Whole-study context: There were acute and convalescent COVID-19 samples, and they came from the United States, Italy and Spain. Sources were T cells, B-cell-depleted T cells, or PBMCs; the material itself was cDNA or gDNA.

This table comes from immunoSEQ multiplex PCR, and its TCRdb copy is limited to in-frame clones, with some not included. The table records 150,000 or so clones, 88% of them present only once. The CDR3 contains 15 residues. J was trimmed by 2 bases and V by 5 bases; bases with no gene match: 6. Germline CDR1 reads MDHEN; CDR2 reads SYDVKM. Sequenced material: peripheral blood. The receptor was derived from a man in his fifties or sixties with acute or convalescent COVID-19. The chain carries TRBV28 and TRBJ2-3; 8 bases are shared with TRBD1. CDR3 loop: CASSHPDRDTDTQYF. DNA of the CDR3: TGTGCCAGCAGTCATCCGGACAGGGACACAGATACGCAGTATTTT.